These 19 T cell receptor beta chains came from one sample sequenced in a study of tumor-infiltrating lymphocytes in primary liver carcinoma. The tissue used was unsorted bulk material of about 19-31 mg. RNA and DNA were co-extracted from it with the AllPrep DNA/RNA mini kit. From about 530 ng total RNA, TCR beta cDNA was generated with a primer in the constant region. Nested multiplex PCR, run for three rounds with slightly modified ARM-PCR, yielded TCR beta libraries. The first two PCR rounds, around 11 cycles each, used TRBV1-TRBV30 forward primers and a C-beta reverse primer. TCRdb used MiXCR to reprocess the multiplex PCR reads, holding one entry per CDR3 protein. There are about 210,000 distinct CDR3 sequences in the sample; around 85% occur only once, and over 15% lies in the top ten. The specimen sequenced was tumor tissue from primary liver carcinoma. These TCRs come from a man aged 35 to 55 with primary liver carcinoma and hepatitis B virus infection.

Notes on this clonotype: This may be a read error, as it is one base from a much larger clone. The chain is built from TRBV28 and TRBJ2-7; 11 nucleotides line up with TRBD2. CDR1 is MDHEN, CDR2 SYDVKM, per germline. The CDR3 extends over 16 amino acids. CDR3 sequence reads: CASSTTLAGGRYEEYF. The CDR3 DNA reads TGTGCCAGCAGTACCACCTTAGCGGGAGGGCGGTACGAGGAGTACTTC.

The CDR3 region has the DNA TGTGCTATCAGTTTAGGCTCAGCGGACAATGAGCAGTTCTTC. Translated, it gives CAISLGSADNEQFF. The chain is built from TRBV11-1 and TRBJ2-1; weak D call: TRBD2 (5 bases). The CDR3 is 14 residues long. The V gene's germline CDR1 is SGHAT and CDR2 FQDESV (reference sequence).

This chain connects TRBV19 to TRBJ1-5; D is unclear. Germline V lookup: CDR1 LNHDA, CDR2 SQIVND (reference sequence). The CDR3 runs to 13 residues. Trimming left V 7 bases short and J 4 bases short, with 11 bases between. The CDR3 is CASTLGINQPQHF. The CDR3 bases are TGTGCCAGTACCCTGGGGATAAATCAGCCCCAGCATTTT.

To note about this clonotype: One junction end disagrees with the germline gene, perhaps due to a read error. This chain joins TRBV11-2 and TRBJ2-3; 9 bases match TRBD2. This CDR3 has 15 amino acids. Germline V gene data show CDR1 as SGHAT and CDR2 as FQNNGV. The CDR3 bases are TGTGCCGGCAGCGATAGCGGGGGATTTACAGATGCGCAGTATTTT. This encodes CAGSDSGGFTDAQYF. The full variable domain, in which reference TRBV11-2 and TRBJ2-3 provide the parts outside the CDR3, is EAGVAQSPRYKIIEKRQSVAFWCNPISGHATLYWYQQILGQGPKLLIQFQNNGVVDDSQLPKDRFSAERLKGVDSTLKIQPAKLEDSAVYLCAGSDSGGFTDAQYFGPGTRLTVL.

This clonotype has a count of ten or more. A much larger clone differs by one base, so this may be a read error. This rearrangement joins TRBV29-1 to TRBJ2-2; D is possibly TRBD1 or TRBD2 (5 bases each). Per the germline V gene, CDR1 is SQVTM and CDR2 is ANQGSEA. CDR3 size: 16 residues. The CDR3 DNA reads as TGCAGCGTTGAAAACCCCCTGGGGACCAACACCGTGGAGCTGTTTTTT. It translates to CSVENPLGTNTVELFF.

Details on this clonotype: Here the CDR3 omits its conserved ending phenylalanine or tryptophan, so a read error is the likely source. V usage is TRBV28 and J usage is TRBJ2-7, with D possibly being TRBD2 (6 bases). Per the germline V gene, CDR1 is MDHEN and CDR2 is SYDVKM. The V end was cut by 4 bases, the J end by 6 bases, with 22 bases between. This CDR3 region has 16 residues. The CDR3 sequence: CASSSPGTPRTPEQYI. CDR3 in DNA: TGTGCCAGCAGTTCCCCTGGGACTCCCAGGACGCCCGAGCAGTACATC.

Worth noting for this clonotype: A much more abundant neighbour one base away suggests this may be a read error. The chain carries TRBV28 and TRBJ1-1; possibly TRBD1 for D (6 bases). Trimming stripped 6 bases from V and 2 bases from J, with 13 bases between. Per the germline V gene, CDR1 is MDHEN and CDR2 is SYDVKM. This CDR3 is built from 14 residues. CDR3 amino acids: CASRGTRGNTEAFF. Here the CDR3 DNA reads TGTGCCAGCAGGGGGACACGGGGCAACACTGAAGCTTTCTTT.

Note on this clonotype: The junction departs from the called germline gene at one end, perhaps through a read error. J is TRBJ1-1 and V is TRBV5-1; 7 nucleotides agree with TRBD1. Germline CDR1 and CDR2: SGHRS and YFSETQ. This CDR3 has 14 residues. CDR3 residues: CASTQGGVYTEALF. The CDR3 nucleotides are TGCGCCAGCACCCAAGGGGGCGTATATACTGAAGCTTTATTT.

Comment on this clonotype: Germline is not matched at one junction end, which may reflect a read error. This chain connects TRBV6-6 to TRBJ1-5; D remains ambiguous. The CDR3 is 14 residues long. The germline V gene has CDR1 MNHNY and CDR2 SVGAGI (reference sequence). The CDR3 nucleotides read TGTGCCAACCGTTTGGGCAGCGGCAATCAGCACCAGCATTTT. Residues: CANRLGSGNQHQHF.

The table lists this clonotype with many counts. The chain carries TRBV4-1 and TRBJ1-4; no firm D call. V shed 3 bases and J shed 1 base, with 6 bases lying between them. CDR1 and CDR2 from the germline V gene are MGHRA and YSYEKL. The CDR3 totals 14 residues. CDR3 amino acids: CASSHTVTNEKLFF. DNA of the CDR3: TGCGCCAGCAGCCACACAGTAACTAATGAAAAACTGTTTTTT.

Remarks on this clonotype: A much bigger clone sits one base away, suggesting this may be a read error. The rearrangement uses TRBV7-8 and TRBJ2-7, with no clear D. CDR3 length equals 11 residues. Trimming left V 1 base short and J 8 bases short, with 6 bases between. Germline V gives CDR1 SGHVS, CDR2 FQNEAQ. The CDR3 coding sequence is TGTGCCAGCAGCTTAGACTTCAAGCAGTACTTC. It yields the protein CASSLDFKQYF.

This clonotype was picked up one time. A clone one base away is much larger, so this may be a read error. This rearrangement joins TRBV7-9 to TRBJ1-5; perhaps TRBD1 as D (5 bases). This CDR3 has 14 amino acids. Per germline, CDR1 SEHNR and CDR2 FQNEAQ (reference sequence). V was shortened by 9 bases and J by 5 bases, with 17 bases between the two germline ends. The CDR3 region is CASQGRGDYQPQHF. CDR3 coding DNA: TGTGCCAGTCAGGGCAGAGGGGACTATCAGCCCCAGCATTTT.

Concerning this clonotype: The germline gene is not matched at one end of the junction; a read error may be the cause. This CDR3 reads CASPPQQGVNQPQHF. CDR3 in DNA: TGTGCCAGCCCACCCCAACAGGGGGTAAATCAGCCCCAGCATTTT. The J gene is TRBJ1-5, the V gene TRBV18; TRBD1 aligns across 8 bases. Germline loops: CDR1 KGHSH, CDR2 LQKENI. This CDR3 comprises 15 residues.

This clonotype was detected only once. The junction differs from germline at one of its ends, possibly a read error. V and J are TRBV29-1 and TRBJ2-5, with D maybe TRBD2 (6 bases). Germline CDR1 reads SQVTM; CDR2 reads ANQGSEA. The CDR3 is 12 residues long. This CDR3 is CSVWGEQDTQYF. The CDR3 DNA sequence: TGCAGCGTTTGGGGGGAGCAAGACACCCAGTATTTC.

CDR3 in amino acids: CAWARLGISYEQFF. CDR3 nucleotides: TGTGCCTGGGCAAGGTTGGGTATCTCCTATGAGCAGTTCTTC. The rearrangement uses TRBV30 and TRBJ2-1; D is uncertain. This CDR3 has 14 amino acids. Trimming stripped 5 bases from V and 8 bases from J, with 19 bases between. Germline V CDR1 and CDR2: GTSNPN, SVGIG (reference sequence).

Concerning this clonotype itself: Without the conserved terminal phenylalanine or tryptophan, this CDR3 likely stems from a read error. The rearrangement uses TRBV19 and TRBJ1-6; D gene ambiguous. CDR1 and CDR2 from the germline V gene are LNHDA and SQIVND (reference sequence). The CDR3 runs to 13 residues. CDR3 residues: CASGRPYKSPLHV. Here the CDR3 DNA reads TGTGCCAGTGGCAGGCCCTATAAATCACCCCTCCACGTT.

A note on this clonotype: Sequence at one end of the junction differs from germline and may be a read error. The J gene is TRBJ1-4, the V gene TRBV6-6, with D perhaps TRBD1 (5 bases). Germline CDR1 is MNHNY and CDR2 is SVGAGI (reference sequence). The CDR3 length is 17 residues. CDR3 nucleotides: TGTGCCAACAGTTACTCGGACCCAGAGGGGAATAATGAAAAACTGTTTTTT. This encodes CANSYSDPEGNNEKLFF.

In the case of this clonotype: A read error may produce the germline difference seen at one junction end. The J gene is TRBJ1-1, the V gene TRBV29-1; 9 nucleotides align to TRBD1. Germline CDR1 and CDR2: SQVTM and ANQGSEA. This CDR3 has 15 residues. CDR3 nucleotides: TGTAGCCGTACAGGGGGCTGGGGGATGAACACTGAAGCTTTCTTT. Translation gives CSRTGGWGMNTEAFF.

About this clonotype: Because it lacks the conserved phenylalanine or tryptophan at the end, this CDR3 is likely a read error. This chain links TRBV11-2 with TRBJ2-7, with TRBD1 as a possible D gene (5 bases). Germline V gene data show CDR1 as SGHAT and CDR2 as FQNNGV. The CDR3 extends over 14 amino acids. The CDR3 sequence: CASSSNRNPYEQYL. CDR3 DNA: TGTGCTAGCAGCTCTAACAGGAACCCCTACGAGCAGTACTTA.